This T cell receptor (beta chain) was observed in a study of shared clonotypes between healthy human individuals. Donors comprised healthy HIV-negative adults lacking recent acute infections or vaccinations. Only Caucasian adults living in Nashville, Tennessee served as donors. Overall study results and limits: Few donors limited the genetic and exposure-history diversity represented. The generation probabilities recorded for non-shared clonotypes fell below those of clonotypes shared by all four donors.

In the case of this clone: Its matching antigen is unknown.

The protocol was immunoSEQ multiplex PCR, while the TCRdb copy is restricted to in-frame clones and leaves out a portion. The table lists 2 million to 2.5 million clones, nearly 97% of them singletons. V shed 5 bases and J shed 3 bases, with 25 bases lying between them. CDR3 size: 18 residues. Germline V gives CDR1 MDHEN, CDR2 SYDVKM. Sample: naive CD4+ T cells sorted from blood. Subset specified: CD45RA+ positively selected. The clonotype comes from a man between 18 and 29 years old in good health. V usage is TRBV28 and J usage is TRBJ1-1; D is unresolved. CDR3 sequence: CASSPSPARQRWDTEAFF. The CDR3 coding sequence is TGTGCCAGCAGTCCCTCTCCTGCCAGGCAGCGGTGGGACACTGAAGCTTTCTTT. Full variable domain (rest looked up from reference TRBV28 and TRBJ1-1): DVKVTQSSRYLVKRTGEKVFLECVQDMDHENMFWYRQDPGLGLRLIYFSYDVKMKEKGDIPEGYSVSREKKERFSLILESASTNQTSMYLCASSPSPARQRWDTEAFFGQGTRLTVV.